A single sample is the source of the 19 T cell receptor beta chains below, sequenced in a study of immune cell composition in non-small cell lung cancer. Sequencing was performed with immunoSEQ multiplex PCR; in TCRdb, only in-frame clones are kept and a portion is missing. The sample lists a few thousand clones; roughly two thirds were seen once. Normal lung was sampled as far from the tumour as possible, at least 3 cm. What was sequenced was non-adjacent lung tissue. All receptors derive from a human donor with non-small cell lung cancer.

V and J are TRBV6-6 and TRBJ1-6, with 9 bases fitting TRBD1. The CDR3 is made up of 14 amino acids. J gave up 5 bases and V 7 bases, and 3 bases lay outside the gene matches. Germline lookup yields CDR1 MNHNY and CDR2 SVGAGI (reference sequence). CDR3 DNA sequence: TGTGCCAGCATCGGACAGGGGAATAATTCACCCCTCCACTTT. Translating it yields CASIGQGNNSPLHF.

The CDR3 sequence is CASSNRRASSNEKLFF. Here the CDR3 DNA reads TGTGCCAGTAGTAATCGCAGGGCGAGTTCGAATGAAAAACTGTTTTTT. The chain couples TRBV19 to TRBJ1-4, with TRBD1 as a possible D gene (5 bases). The CDR3 has 16 amino acids. Between the trimmed V and J ends, which lost 4 bases and 5 bases, there was a span of 17 bases. Looked up from germline, CDR1 is LNHDA and CDR2 is SQIVND (reference sequence).

The chain carries TRBV11-2 and TRBJ2-5; 8 positions agree with TRBD1. Germline trimming cut 1 base from V and 2 bases from J; bases unmatched to any gene: 9. This CDR3 is 17 amino acids long. The germline V gene has CDR1 SGHAT and CDR2 FQNNGV. CDR3 amino acids: CASSLGWWDRKQETQYF. The DNA for the CDR3 is TGTGCCAGCAGCTTAGGATGGTGGGACAGGAAACAAGAGACCCAGTACTTC. Filled out from reference TRBV11-2 and TRBJ2-5, the complete variable domain reads EAGVAQSPRYKIIEKRQSVAFWCNPISGHATLYWYQQILGQGPKLLIQFQNNGVVDDSQLPKDRFSAERLKGVDSTLKIQPAKLEDSAVYLCASSLGWWDRKQETQYFGPGTRLLVL.

CDR3 DNA: TGTGCCAGCACTCCGGGACTACCACTCTCCTACGAGCAGTACTTC. It yields the protein CASTPGLPLSYEQYF. The J gene is TRBJ2-7, the V gene TRBV6-6; TRBD2 matches 7 bases. Germline CDR1 MNHNY, CDR2 SVGAGI (reference sequence). Trimming took 7 bases from V and 0 from J; bases not matched to a gene: 9. This CDR3 region has 15 residues.

This clone appeared once. This chain joins TRBV10-1 and TRBJ1-1; D is undetermined. V was pared by 6 bases and J by 6 bases, with 20 bases between. This CDR3 is 15 amino acids long. The germline V gene has CDR1 WNHNN and CDR2 SYGVQD (reference sequence). DNA of the CDR3: TGCGCCAGCAGATCGCTCCCGGAGGCGGTCTCTGAAGCTTTCTTT. Its protein is CASRSLPEAVSEAFF.

This chain links TRBV11-2 with TRBJ2-7; TRBD2 matches 15 bases. Trimming took 5 bases from V and 3 from J; bases not matched to a gene: 14. CDR3 length: 19 amino acids. Germline-derived CDR1 and CDR2 are SGHAT and FQNNGV. CDR3 sequence: CASSPRGLAGGLYLYEQYF. The CDR3 DNA reads TGTGCCAGCAGCCCCCGGGGACTAGCGGGGGGACTCTACCTCTACGAGCAGTACTTC.

This clone was detected a few times. The J gene is TRBJ1-1, the V gene TRBV2; weak D call: TRBD1 (6 bases). The germline V and J ends were trimmed by 4 bases and 0 bases, with 6 bases remaining between them. The CDR3 runs 13 residues. The germline V gene has CDR1 SNHLY and CDR2 FYNNEI. CDR3: CASSGQVNTEAFF. The CDR3 DNA reads as TGTGCCAGCAGTGGACAGGTGAACACTGAAGCTTTCTTT.

This clone was detected once. The chain combines TRBV7-2 with TRBJ2-1; D is perhaps TRBD1 (6 bases). V dropped 1 base and J dropped 9 bases, with 16 bases sitting between them. The CDR3 is made up of 15 amino acids. CDR1 and CDR2 from the germline V gene are SGHTA and FQGNSA. CDR3 nucleotide sequence: TGTGCCAGCAGCTTAGTAACTCAGGGGTTGGGTGAGCAGTTCTTC. Protein: CASSLVTQGLGEQFF.

This rearrangement joins TRBV6-1 to TRBJ1-6; 9 nucleotides align to TRBD1. Germline V gene data show CDR1 as MNHNS and CDR2 as SASEGT. CDR3 length: 15 amino acids. With V trimmed by 6 bases and J by 4 bases, 4 bases remained unmatched. The CDR3 loop reads CASRTDRGYNSPLHF. As DNA, the CDR3 is TGTGCCAGCAGGACGGACAGGGGTTATAATTCACCCCTCCACTTT.

V and J are TRBV7-5 and TRBJ1-1; the D segment call TRBD1 is taken from the table without a DNA check. TRBV7-5 is shown as a pseudogene. The CDR3 runs to 12 residues. The CDR3 loop is CVRSRSGTEAFF. CDR3 bases: TGTGTCAGAAGCCGTTCAGGGACTGAAGCTTTCTTT.

The V and J genes are TRBV4-1 and TRBJ2-3; the D gene is possibly TRBD2 (5 bases). This CDR3 comprises 16 residues. Germline CDR1 is MGHRA and CDR2 is YSYEKL. V was clipped by 0 bases and J by 0 bases, with 10 bases between them. CDR3 nucleotides: TGCGCCAGCAGCCAAGATTATCGGGGTAGCACAGATACGCAGTATTTT. Translated, it gives CASSQDYRGSTDTQYF.

This rearrangement joins TRBV6-5 to TRBJ1-1; D gene uncertain. CDR1 MNHEY and CDR2 SVGAGI come from the germline V gene. Trimming removed 8 bases at V and 3 bases at J, with 10 bases between. This CDR3 comprises 12 residues. The DNA for the CDR3 is TGTGCCAGCCTGGGTGGAGACACTGAAGCTTTCTTT. It is translated as CASLGGDTEAFF.

The V gene is TRBV7-2, the J gene TRBJ1-2; the D is unclear. Germline V lookup: CDR1 SGHTA, CDR2 FQGNSA. This CDR3 has 16 residues. Trimming left V 1 base short and J 3 bases short, with 15 bases between. The CDR3 DNA follows: TGTGCCAGCAGCTTAGGCGGTCAAGGGAGCGACTATGGCTACACCTTC. Translated: CASSLGGQGSDYGYTF.

The chain uses TRBV27 and TRBJ2-7; 7 bases align to TRBD2. The CDR3 totals 14 residues. Germline loops: CDR1 MNHEY, CDR2 SMNVEV (reference sequence). Trimming cost V 2 bases and J 4 bases; bases outside gene matches: 5. As DNA, the CDR3 is TGTGCCAGCAGTTTAAACGGGGGGAAGTACGAGCAGTACTTC. Translated: CASSLNGGKYEQYF.

The sample holds a few counts of this clone. The chain combines TRBV28 with TRBJ2-7, with D maybe TRBD1 (5 bases). The V and J ends lost 7 bases and 1 base respectively, with 11 bases between them. The CDR3 is 13 amino acids. CDR1 MDHEN and CDR2 SYDVKM come from the germline V gene. The CDR3 coding sequence is TGTGCCAGCACATGGGCAGGGTCCTACGAGCAGTACTTC. Translation gives CASTWAGSYEQYF.

The chain combines TRBV30 with TRBJ1-5, with D unresolved. The CDR3 has 13 residues. The V and J ends lost 2 bases and 5 bases respectively, with 10 bases between them. Germline V gene data show CDR1 as GTSNPN and CDR2 as SVGIG (reference sequence). The CDR3 loop is CAWSSGSYQPQHF. CDR3 bases: TGTGCCTGGAGTTCGGGGTCTTATCAGCCCCAGCATTTT.

The chain combines TRBV7-6 with TRBJ2-1; TRBD2 aligns across 7 bases. The CDR3 is 15 amino acids. Germline CDR1 reads SGHVS; CDR2 reads FNYEAQ. Losses at the gene ends were 5 bases for V and 2 bases for J; bases not matched to a gene: 6. CDR3 coding DNA: TGTGCCAGCAGCCCCAGCGGGGCCACCTACAATGAGCAGTTCTTC. The encoded protein is CASSPSGATYNEQFF.

This clone qualifies as hyperexpanded (1% or more). The chain employs TRBV7-2 and TRBJ2-3; TRBD1 matches 7 bases. The germline V gene encodes CDR1 SGHTA and CDR2 FQGNSA. The CDR3 has 13 residues. V trimming: 5 bases; J trimming: 7 bases; junction bases outside the gene matches: 6. CDR3 sequence reads: CASSVGGANTQYF. CDR3 coding DNA: TGTGCCAGCAGCGTAGGGGGCGCAAATACGCAGTATTTT.

This clone was recorded a few times. This chain connects TRBV7-6 to TRBJ2-7; D gene uncertain. CDR1 and CDR2 from the germline V gene are SGHVS and FNYEAQ. Trimming cost V 3 bases and J 1 base, with 7 bases left between them. This CDR3 spans 13 amino acids. The CDR3, as DNA: TGTGCCAGCAGCTTGTCCCCTTCCTACGAGCAGTACTTC. It specifies CASSLSPSYEQYF.